Detailed here is one TCR beta chain. Antigen specificity is unknown. One base away lies a much larger clone, so this may be a sequencing read error. This sample was taken from a study of shared clonotypes between healthy human individuals. Whole-study findings and limits: Incomplete sequencing of sorted subsets was indicated by rarefaction despite large depth. Only blood samples were collected, and tissue repertoires likely differ. Unshared clonotypes carried lower generation probabilities than those common to all four donors.

TCRdb's table, derived via immunoSEQ multiplex PCR, lists solely in-frame clones and lacks some. Altogether some 1 million clones are present, approximately 70% being singletons, with the ten largest covering approximately 1.5%. This CDR3 is built from 16 residues. Germline CDR1 reads SGHRS; CDR2 reads YFSETQ. The V and J ends lost 0 bases and 2 bases, in that order; junction bases with no gene match: 5. Each of the donors was a healthy adult who was HIV-negative and had not had a recent acute infection or vaccination. The chain couples TRBV5-1 to TRBJ2-5, with 9 positions matching TRBD2. This receptor was taken from a man aged 18 to 30 in good health. Sequencing used memory CD4+ T cells sorted from blood. Indicated subset: CD45RA-negative fraction. CDR3 sequence reads: CASSLGASGVQETQYF. The CDR3 DNA is TGCGCCAGCAGCTTGGGGGCTAGCGGGGTACAAGAGACCCAGTACTTC.